A single sample is the source of the 29 T cell receptor beta chains below, sequenced in a study of cytomegalovirus exposure and HLA in healthy donors (dated by TCRdb to the late 2010s). Library method: the immunoSEQ multiplex PCR assay. TCRdb took this table from immuneACCESS and kept in-frame rearrangements with V and J called. Such tables lack part of the clones; where checked against another copy, unresolved V genes explain under half of the gap, and the rest is unexplained. Counted in this sample were tens of thousands of clones; 90% to 95% of them appeared once. About 1.2% of the sample goes to the ten largest clones. Sequencing was done on a sample of PBMCs. The receptors derive from a woman aged 18-35 years in good health and CMV-seronegative.

V usage is TRBV7-2 and J usage is TRBJ1-4; 8 positions agree with TRBD1. V shed 7 bases, J shed 8 bases, and the junction held 15 bases outside the gene matches. CDR1 and CDR2 from the germline V gene are SGHTA and FQGNSA. The CDR3 consists of 16 residues. This CDR3 is CASTPRGRGRGEKLFF. The DNA of the CDR3 is TGTGCCAGCACCCCCCGAGGCAGGGGGCGCGGGGAAAAACTGTTTTTT.

This rearrangement joins TRBV9 to TRBJ2-1; D may be TRBD2 (6 bases). This CDR3 comprises 16 residues. Germline values: CDR1 SGDLS, CDR2 YYNGEE. V dropped 0 bases and J dropped 3 bases, with 13 bases sitting between them. CDR3 DNA: TGTGCCAGCAGCGTAGTCGGGGACTCATACTACAATGAGCAGTTCTTC. Residues: CASSVVGDSYYNEQFF.

The gene calls are TRBV2 and TRBJ2-6; 7 positions match TRBD2. The CDR3 contains 15 residues. J lost 9 bases, V lost 6 bases, and 11 bases had no gene match. Germline CDR1 is SNHLY and CDR2 is FYNNEI. CDR3 nucleotide sequence: TGTGCCAGCAGAGAACTGGGAGGGGTCGACAACGTCCTGACTTTC. It translates to CASRELGGVDNVLTF.

This clone has just one count. The V call is TRBV15, the J call TRBJ1-1; no firm D call. The V end lost 0 bases, the J end lost 1 base, and 9 bases lay between the germline ends. The CDR3 covers 15 residues. CDR1 and CDR2 (germline): LNHNV, YYDKDF (reference sequence). CDR3 nucleotides: TGTGCCACCAGCAGAGATTTAGGCGGGAACACTGAAGCTTTCTTT. It translates to CATSRDLGGNTEAFF. Full variable domain (missing parts from reference TRBV15 and TRBJ1-1): DAMVIQNPRYQVTQFGKPVTLSCSQTLNHNVMYWYQQKSSQAPKLLFHYYDKDFNNEADTPDNFQSRRPNTSFCFLDIRSPGLGDTAMYLCATSRDLGGNTEAFFGQGTRLTVV.

The chain has TRBV5-6 and TRBJ2-2; 7 positions match TRBD1. CDR1 and CDR2 from the germline V gene are SGHDT and YYEEEE. Trimming removed 0 bases from V and 5 bases from J; junction bases left unmatched: 10. This CDR3 comprises 17 residues. CDR3 sequence reads: CASSLALTGAWTGELFF. The CDR3 DNA reads as TGTGCCAGCAGCTTGGCCTTAACAGGGGCGTGGACCGGGGAGCTGTTTTTT.

This chain uses TRBV25-1 with TRBJ2-5; D gene ambiguous. The V gene's germline CDR1 is MGHDK and CDR2 SYGVNS. This CDR3 contains 12 residues. The V and J ends lost 5 bases and 5 bases respectively, with 9 bases between them. Here the CDR3 reads CASSSLQETQYF. The CDR3 coding sequence is TGTGCCAGCAGTTCTCTCCAGGAGACCCAGTACTTC.

CDR3: CASSRTDLGRTDTQYF. CDR3 sequence (DNA): TGTGCCAGCAGCCGAACTGATCTCGGGAGGACAGATACGCAGTATTTT. The chain uses TRBV4-2 and TRBJ2-3, with 7 bases matching TRBD2. The CDR3 is 16 residues long. After removal of 4 bases from V and 3 bases from J, the junction contained 10 bases not matched to a gene. CDR1 is LGHNA and CDR2 is YNFKEQ in the germline V gene.

This sequence joins TRBV6-1 and TRBJ2-3; D not certain. V was trimmed by 7 bases and J by 6 bases, leaving 11 bases between them. This CDR3 contains 12 residues. Germline loops: CDR1 MNHNS, CDR2 SASEGT. CDR3: CASTMTADTQYF. The DNA for the CDR3 is TGTGCCAGCACGATGACTGCTGATACGCAGTATTTT.

The genes are TRBV10-2 and TRBJ2-1; the match to TRBD2 covers 13 bases. CDR1 and CDR2 (germline): WSHSY, SAAADI. This CDR3 region has 16 residues. With V trimmed by 5 bases and J by 6 bases, 7 bases remained unmatched. Here the CDR3 DNA reads TGCGCCAGCAGTCTACGGACTAGCGGGAGAAGCAATGAGCAGTTCTTC. Translated, it gives CASSLRTSGRSNEQFF.

This chain uses TRBV6-6 with TRBJ2-7; 7 bases agree with TRBD1. Germline-derived CDR1 and CDR2 are MNHNY and SVGAGI (reference sequence). With V trimmed by 8 bases and J by 2 bases, 15 bases remained unmatched. This CDR3 is built from 16 residues. In nucleotides, the CDR3 is TGTGCCAGCCCCCCAACAGGGGATCGTATAGCCTACGAGCAGTACTTC. Its translation is CASPPTGDRIAYEQYF.

The chain is built from TRBV5-4 and TRBJ1-2, with 9 bases lining up with TRBD1. The germline V gene has CDR1 SGHNT and CDR2 YYREEE (reference sequence). The J segment lost 6 bases and the V segment lost 4 bases, leaving 7 bases of the junction unmatched. The CDR3 spans 14 residues. CDR3 in DNA: TGTGCCAGCAGCCTCCGGGACAGGGTGGATGGCTACACCTTC. It translates to CASSLRDRVDGYTF.

V usage is TRBV29-1 and J usage is TRBJ1-4, with 7 bases identical to TRBD1. The CDR3 runs 15 residues. Germline V gene data show CDR1 as SQVTM and CDR2 as ANQGSEA. V shed 7 bases and J 5 bases; nucleotides not matched to a gene: 13. CDR3 sequence: CSGSGGGTENEKLFF. The CDR3, as DNA: TGCAGCGGCTCCGGCGGCGGGACAGAGAATGAAAAACTGTTTTTT.

The gene calls are TRBV9 and TRBJ1-4, with 7 bases that match TRBD1. The J segment lost 7 bases and the V segment lost 6 bases, leaving 6 bases of the junction unmatched. The CDR3 length is 13 residues. The germline gives CDR1 SGDLS, CDR2 YYNGEE. CDR3 in DNA: TGTGCCAGCAAGAACAGGGGACCTGAAAAACTGTTTTTT. Amino acids: CASKNRGPEKLFF.

The J gene is TRBJ1-1, the V gene TRBV9; weak D call: TRBD1 (6 bases). In germline, CDR1 is SGDLS, CDR2 YYNGEE. V shed 4 bases and J shed 0 bases, with 13 bases lying between them. This CDR3 comprises 15 residues. The CDR3 loop is CASSPPGTLNTEAFF. CDR3 nucleotides: TGTGCCAGCAGCCCGCCCGGGACATTGAACACTGAAGCTTTCTTT.

The V and J genes are TRBV4-1 and TRBJ1-1, with TRBD1 identical over 8 bases. After removal of 6 bases from V and 4 bases from J, the junction contained 7 bases not matched to a gene. Germline assignment: CDR1 MGHRA and CDR2 YSYEKL. The CDR3 runs to 14 residues. Here the CDR3 reads CASSLRGLGTEAFF. CDR3 nucleotides: TGCGCCAGCAGTCTCAGGGGGCTCGGCACTGAAGCTTTCTTT.

This chain joins TRBV6-1 and TRBJ2-1, with D maybe TRBD1 (5 bases). CDR1 is MNHNS, CDR2 SASEGT, per germline. CDR3 length equals 15 residues. V lost 2 bases and J 2 bases, leaving 10 bases between the germline ends. The CDR3 bases are TGTGCCAGCAGTGAACAAGGGGCCGCCTACAATGAGCAGTTCTTC. This sequence encodes CASSEQGAAYNEQFF.

The chain couples TRBV2 to TRBJ1-2; 8 nucleotides match TRBD1. V shed 6 bases and J 5 bases; nucleotides not matched to a gene: 17. CDR1 is SNHLY and CDR2 is FYNNEI in the germline V gene. This CDR3 is 17 amino acids long. CDR3 region: CASSPQFPDRGGYGYTF. Here the CDR3 DNA reads TGTGCCAGCAGCCCCCAATTTCCAGACAGGGGAGGATATGGCTACACCTTC.

The V and J genes are TRBV5-1 and TRBJ2-5, with D possibly TRBD1 on 5 matching bases. V was cut by 5 bases and J by 7 bases, with 12 bases left in between. In germline, CDR1 is SGHRS, CDR2 YFSETQ. This CDR3 is built from 12 residues. The CDR3 spells CASSTGPRTQYF. The CDR3 region has the DNA TGCGCCAGCAGTACAGGCCCGCGGACCCAGTACTTC.

The genes are TRBV10-2 and TRBJ2-7; D remains unclear. This CDR3 contains 14 residues. Trimming stripped 2 bases from V and 3 bases from J, with 11 bases between. From germline, CDR1 is WSHSY and CDR2 SAAADI. CDR3 bases: TGCGCCAGCAGTGAGGGTGGCGGCTACTACGAGCAGTACTTC. Protein sequence: CASSEGGGYYEQYF.

This rearrangement joins TRBV6-1 to TRBJ2-1, with 7 bases that match TRBD2. The CDR3 runs to 13 residues. V trimming: 7 bases; J trimming: 10 bases; junction bases outside the gene matches: 10. CDR1 MNHNS and CDR2 SASEGT come from the germline V gene. The CDR3 bases are TGTGCCAGCACCTGGGACTACCTGGGGGAGCAGTTCTTC. It translates to CASTWDYLGEQFF.

This chain joins TRBV28 and TRBJ1-3; no clear D. Deletions cut 1 base from V and 0 bases from J, with 10 bases between. This CDR3 is built from 16 residues. Germline V lookup: CDR1 MDHEN, CDR2 SYDVKM. The CDR3, as DNA: TGTGCCAGCAGTTTATCTGGACTGATCTCTGGAAACACCATATATTTT. It specifies CASSLSGLISGNTIYF.

This rearrangement joins TRBV6-1 to TRBJ1-4; a weak D match, TRBD1 (6 bases). Germline V CDR1 and CDR2: MNHNS, SASEGT. The CDR3 loop spans 18 amino acids. V lost 2 bases to trimming and J lost 7 bases, with 23 bases between them. CDR3: CASSEYVGPDRLGEKLFF. As DNA, the CDR3 is TGTGCCAGCAGTGAATACGTCGGGCCCGACAGGCTGGGTGAAAAACTGTTTTTT.

The chain combines TRBV19 with TRBJ2-7, with D perhaps TRBD1 (6 bases). V lost 1 base and J 0 bases, leaving 10 bases between the germline ends. This CDR3 is 15 amino acids long. CDR1 is LNHDA and CDR2 is SQIVND in the germline V gene (reference sequence). The CDR3 sequence is CASSIGWGPSYEQYF. CDR3 coding DNA: TGTGCCAGTAGTATAGGTTGGGGGCCCTCCTACGAGCAGTACTTC.

The chain couples TRBV5-1 to TRBJ1-2, with unresolved D. From germline, CDR1 is SGHRS and CDR2 YFSETQ. This CDR3 is built from 14 residues. Trimming took 0 bases from V and 5 from J, leaving 11 bases between them. In DNA, the CDR3 is TGCGCCAGCAGCTTGGAGGCAGAGACTTATGGCTACACCTTC. Protein product: CASSLEAETYGYTF.

The gene calls are TRBV15 and TRBJ2-5; tentative D call: TRBD2 (6 bases). The better agreement between TRBJ2-7 and the DNA end casts doubt on the J call. Per germline, CDR1 LNHNV and CDR2 YYDKDF (reference sequence). The CDR3 has 15 amino acids. The CDR3, as DNA: TGTGCCACCAGCAGAGGACCCGCGGGAACCTACGAGCAGTACTTC. Amino acid sequence: CATSRGPAGTYEQYF.

The chain carries TRBV6-5 and TRBJ1-5, with TRBD1 identical over 8 bases. Germline V gene lookup returns CDR1 MNHEY and CDR2 SVGAGI. This CDR3 spans 14 amino acids. V was clipped by 6 bases and J by 2 bases; unmatched bases: 3. The CDR3: CASRTGQGNQPQHF. In nucleotides, the CDR3 is TGTGCCAGCAGGACGGGACAGGGCAATCAGCCCCAGCATTTT.

The chain has TRBV2 and TRBJ1-5; possible D gene TRBD1, 5 bases. The germline gives CDR1 SNHLY, CDR2 FYNNEI. V was pared by 6 bases and J by 0 bases, with 12 bases between. The CDR3 contains 15 residues. The CDR3 region is CASRSGFGSNQPQHF. The CDR3 region has the DNA TGTGCCAGCAGGTCAGGGTTCGGTAGCAATCAGCCCCAGCATTTT.

This clone was seen only a few times. The chain combines TRBV25-1 with TRBJ2-5; D not resolved. V was pared by 4 bases and J by 4 bases, with 4 bases between. From germline, CDR1 is MGHDK and CDR2 SYGVNS. This CDR3 has 11 residues. The CDR3 loop is CASSGLETQYF. The CDR3, as DNA: TGTGCCAGCAGTGGTCTAGAGACCCAGTACTTC.

This chain connects TRBV18 to TRBJ1-5; 8 nucleotides line up with TRBD1. Germline assignment: CDR1 KGHSH and CDR2 LQKENI. CDR3 size: 16 residues. The V and J ends lost 5 bases and 1 base, in that order; junction bases with no gene match: 7. For the CDR3, the DNA is TGTGCCAGCTCATCGTATAACAGGGGGAGCAATCAGCCCCAGCATTTT. It specifies CASSSYNRGSNQPQHF.